Listed below are T cell receptor beta chains from one sample, sequenced in a study of T cell changes during pregnancy in multiple sclerosis. Repertoires were generated with immunoSEQ multiplex PCR, while TCRdb's copy carries only in-frame clones and drops some. In the table there are 43,000 or so clones, more than 85% of which are singletons. The sequences come from peripheral blood, collected in the third trimester of pregnancy. Receptors were obtained from a female donor with multiple sclerosis, enrolled in a pregnancy study. Both conserved end residues are part of each CDR3. The D gene is left open where the match is weak. Some rows mark clone size as missing; the rest say once, few, many or name a class of expanded clone.

D | J | V | size | DNA | CDR3
NA | TRBJ1-1 | TRBV7-2 | NA | TGTGCCAGCAGCTTATTGGTTCGGTCTGTGAACACTGAAGCTTTCTTT | CASSLLVRSVNTEAFF
NA | TRBJ1-4 | TRBV27 | NA | TGTGCCAGCTGGTCATCGGGTGAAAAACTGTTTTTT | CASWSSGEKLFF
NA | TRBJ1-2 | TRBV25-1 | NA | TGTGCCAGCGAGAGCGGGTCAGGCTATGGCTACACCTTC | CASESGSGYGYTF
NA | TRBJ1-2 | TRBV19 | NA | TGTGCCAGTAGTCCTGGACAGTCTGGCGGCGGCTACACCTTC | CASSPGQSGGGYTF
TRBD1 | TRBJ2-7 | TRBV7-9 | once | TGTGCCAGCAGCTTAGTGGGGACAGGGGGCAACGAGCAGTACTTC | CASSLVGTGGNEQYF
TRBD2 | TRBJ2-2 | TRBV19 | NA | TGTGCCAGTAGCCCCGGGACTACGAACACCGGGGAGCTGTTTTTT | CASSPGTTNTGELFF
NA | TRBJ1-2 | TRBV28 | NA | TGTGCCAGCAGTTCCCCCACAGGGATGTATGGCTACACCTTC | CASSSPTGMYGYTF
NA | TRBJ1-5 | TRBV2 | NA | TGTGCCAGTGATAGGGGGGGGGACAGCAATCAGCCCCAGCATTTT | CASDRGGDSNQPQHF
NA | TRBJ2-1 | TRBV6-5 | NA | TGTGCCAGCAGTAAAGCCGGGACTTACAATGAGCAGTTCTTC | CASSKAGTYNEQFF
TRBD1 | TRBJ2-7 | TRBV5-1 | NA | TGCGCCAGCAGTTCCCTCCAGGGGGCGCCTGAGCAGTACTTC | CASSSLQGAPEQYF
NA | TRBJ1-5 | TRBV2 | NA | TGTGCCAGCAGTGAGGGAGGATCTCCGGTTGATCAGCCCCAGCATTTT | CASSEGGSPVDQPQHF
TRBD2 | TRBJ2-7 | TRBV2 | NA | TGTGCCAGCAGTGGGGGGACTAGGATTGGTATGGGAACCTACGAGCAGTACTTC | CASSGGTRIGMGTYEQYF
TRBD2 | TRBJ2-3 | TRBV6-1 | NA | TGTGCCAGCAGTGAAGCGACTAGCGGGGCTTCTAATACGCAGTATTTT | CASSEATSGASNTQYF
TRBD2 | TRBJ2-7 | TRBV27 | NA | TGTGCCAGCAGTACCCGGCAAGTGAGCGGGAGCTACGAGCAGTACTTC | CASSTRQVSGSYEQYF
TRBD1 | TRBJ2-1 | TRBV11-2 | NA | TGTGCCAGCAGCACGACAGGGGGCCCCCTTATTGAGCAGTTCTTC | CASSTTGGPLIEQFF
TRBD1 | TRBJ2-5 | TRBV10-3 | NA | TGTGCCATCAGGGAGACAGGGTCAGAGACCCAGTACTTC | CAIRETGSETQYF
TRBD1 | TRBJ1-3 | TRBV7-9 | NA | TGTGCCAGCAGCTTAGGGGGGGACAGCTCTGGAAACACCATATATTTT | CASSLGGDSSGNTIYF
TRBD2 | TRBJ2-1 | TRBV29-1 | NA | TGCAGCGTTGACGGAACTAGCGGGAGTAACAATGAGCAGTTCTTC | CSVDGTSGSNNEQFF
TRBD2 | TRBJ2-3 | TRBV4-1 | NA | TGCGCCAGCAGCCGGACACTAGCGGGGTACACAGATACGCAGTATTTT | CASSRTLAGYTDTQYF
NA | TRBJ2-3 | TRBV5-1 | NA | TGCGCCAGCAGCTTGGATTGGGGGGACACAGATACGCAGTATTTT | CASSLDWGDTDTQYF
TRBD1 | TRBJ1-2 | TRBV5-8 | NA | TGTGCCAGCAGCTTGGTTCAGGGGGCTGGCTACACCTTC | CASSLVQGAGYTF
TRBD2 | TRBJ2-3 | TRBV28 | NA | TGTGCCAGCAGTCTAGCGGGGCAATCCACAGATACGCAGTATTTT | CASSLAGQSTDTQYF
TRBD2 | TRBJ2-1 | TRBV28 | NA | TGTGCCAGCAGTTCCCTTAGCGGGAAGGGTCATGAGCAGTTCTTC | CASSSLSGKGHEQFF
NA | TRBJ2-5 | TRBV25-1 | NA | TGTGCCAGCACTCAGGGTGGGGAGACCCAGTACTTC | CASTQGGETQYF
TRBD2 | TRBJ2-3 | TRBV5-1 | NA | TGCGCCAGCACCGGGACTAACACAGATACGCAGTATTTT | CASTGTNTDTQYF
TRBD1 | TRBJ2-3 | TRBV27 | NA | TGTGCCAGCAGTCCAGACAGGGACACAGATACGCAGTATTTT | CASSPDRDTDTQYF
TRBD2 | TRBJ2-6 | TRBV9 | NA | TGTGCCAGCAGCGTAGAACTAGCGGGATCTGGGGCCAACGTCCTGACTTTC | CASSVELAGSGANVLTF
TRBD1 | TRBJ2-3 | TRBV27 | NA | TGTGCCAGCAGTTTCGGGACAGTGGGCACAGATACGCAGTATTTT | CASSFGTVGTDTQYF
NA | TRBJ2-5 | TRBV7-6 | NA | TGTGCCAGCAGCTTAACCCAGGGGATCGCGGAGACCCAGTACTTC | CASSLTQGIAETQYF
NA | TRBJ2-7 | TRBV27 | once | TGTGCCACCCGGGACACCACCTACGAGCAGTACTTC | CATRDTTYEQYF
TRBD2 | TRBJ2-1 | TRBV19 | NA | TGTGCCAGTAGTATACCGGGAGGCTCCTACAATGAGCAGTTCTTC | CASSIPGGSYNEQFF
NA | TRBJ2-3 | TRBV20-1 | NA | TGCAGTGCTAGAACTACAGATACGCAGTATTTT | CSARTTDTQYF
TRBD2 | TRBJ2-1 | TRBV19 | NA | TGTGCCAGCGAACCGGGACTAGGGTTACCTCATGAGCAGTTCTTC | CASEPGLGLPHEQFF
TRBD2 | TRBJ2-7 | TRBV7-3 | NA | TGTGCCAGCAGCTCCCCGCCGGGAGGGGACAAGTACTTC | CASSSPPGGDKYF
TRBD2 | TRBJ2-5 | TRBV5-1 | NA | TGCGCCAGCTCGGGAGGCCAAGAGACCCAGTACTTC | CASSGGQETQYF
NA | TRBJ2-1 | TRBV6-6 | NA | TGTGCCAGCAACCAGGCCCGGTATCTCTACAATGAGCAGTTCTTC | CASNQARYLYNEQFF
TRBD1 | TRBJ1-4 | TRBV5-1 | NA | TGCGCCACCCGGACAGGGGGTAATGAAAAACTGTTTTTT | CATRTGGNEKLFF
NA | TRBJ2-7 | TRBV7-2 | NA | TGTGCCAGCAGCTGGGGGGGGCGGGAGCCCCTTTACGAGCAGTACTTC | CASSWGGREPLYEQYF
NA | TRBJ2-7 | TRBV2 | NA | TGTGCCAGCAGTGATGCAGGGGTCGACTACGAGCAGTACTTC | CASSDAGVDYEQYF
NA | TRBJ2-3 | TRBV10-3 | NA | TGTGCCATCAGCGCTCCCGGGAAGGGCACAGATACGCAGTATTTT | CAISAPGKGTDTQYF